The T cell receptor (beta chain) described here comes from a study of cytomegalovirus exposure and HLA in healthy donors. Study overall: A previous analysis identified approximately 120 million unique TCR beta sequences derived from around 200 million T cells. General study results and limits: Later on, a genetic analysis was performed. It linked a missense variant in DCLRE1C with V- and J-gene trimming of TCR beta.

The CDR3 runs to 14 residues. Trimming cost V 6 bases and J 4 bases, with 15 bases left between them. Germline V lookup: CDR1 LNHDA, CDR2 SQIVND (reference sequence). PCR employed 60 Vbeta and 13 Jbeta primers. The method was immunoSEQ multiplex PCR; TCRdb's version includes in-frame clones alone and lacks a portion of them. The sample lists fewer than 250,000 clones; around four fifths were seen once. This clone was seen a single time. Its matching antigen is unknown. The sequence was collected from a woman aged 45-59 years in good health and CMV-seropositive. Sample: PBMCs. The chain combines TRBV19 with TRBJ1-1, with no clear D. CDR3 bases: TGTGCCAGTAGAACCCGGGCGCGGGGCACTGAAGCTTTCTTT. It codes for CASRTRARGTEAFF.